The sample holds a few counts of the clone carrying this TCR beta chain. Its antigen is currently unknown. Sequencing used immunoSEQ multiplex PCR; TCRdb keeps in-frame clones, though not all of them. Among about 56,000 clones listed, roughly 85% were seen once. This entry comes from a study of PD-L1 blockade in urothelial cancer. About the study: T cells numbered a median of 141,255 in the blood samples. Study-level points and caveats: Pretreatment TCR clonality in blood, when below the median, was predictive of better survival.

As to time point: pretreatment peripheral blood. The germline CDR1 and CDR2 sequences are SGHNT and YENEEA. The V end was cut by 3 bases, the J end by 5 bases, with 7 bases between. The CDR3 totals 12 residues. The specimen comprised PBMCs, sampled around atezolizumab (anti-PD-L1) treatment. The V gene is TRBV11-3, the J gene TRBJ1-1, with D uncertain. The sequence was collected from a man in his sixties or seventies with urothelial cancer. CDR3: CASSFTGTEAFF. Written as DNA, the CDR3 is TGTGCCAGCAGCTTTACTGGTACTGAAGCTTTCTTT.